The next 31 T cell receptor beta chains were all read from a single sample in a study of T-cell memory formation after mild COVID-19. TCRdb reanalysed the 5' RACE reads using MiXCR and keeps one entry per CDR3 protein. The sample holds almost 550,000 distinct CDR3 sequences, roughly 22% seen once. Sequencing was done on a sample of PBMCs or a T cell subset sorted from them (not recorded which). These receptors were taken from an adult woman who had mild COVID-19 (a few samples of this study predate the infection). Cell type and time point are not known.

The chain recombines TRBV3-1 with TRBJ2-5; the match to TRBD2 covers 7 bases. Germline values: CDR1 LGHDT, CDR2 YNNKEL (reference sequence). CDR3 length: 16 residues. V was pared by 4 bases and J by 0 bases, with 8 bases of the junction left unmatched. The CDR3 loop reads CASSRSGRVYQETQYF. The CDR3 DNA is TGTGCCAGCAGCCGCTCGGGGAGGGTGTACCAAGAGACCCAGTACTTC.

The gene calls are TRBV28 and TRBJ1-2; possibly TRBD1 for D (5 bases). The CDR3 is 13 residues long. Germline values: CDR1 MDHEN, CDR2 SYDVKM. The V end was cut by 6 bases, the J end by 3 bases, with 11 bases between. CDR3 loop: CASREGRDYGYTF. The CDR3 region has the DNA TGTGCCAGCAGAGAGGGGAGGGACTATGGCTACACCTTC.

This rearrangement joins TRBV20-1 to TRBJ2-1; TRBD1 matches 11 bases. The CDR3 extends over 13 amino acids. V was clipped by 6 bases and J by 7 bases; unmatched bases: 5. The germline CDR1 and CDR2 sequences are DFQATT and SNEGSKA (reference sequence). The CDR3 spells CSARTGGKNEQFF. The CDR3 DNA follows: TGCAGTGCCAGGACAGGGGGCAAGAATGAGCAGTTCTTC.

This sequence joins TRBV6-6 and TRBJ1-2; 8 positions agree with TRBD1. CDR1 MNHNY and CDR2 SVGAGI come from the germline V gene (reference sequence). The CDR3 sequence is 15 residues long. Germline trimming cut 2 bases from V and 6 bases from J; bases unmatched to any gene: 8. The CDR3 reads CASSYPGQGGNGYTF. The CDR3 nucleotides read TGTGCCAGCAGTTACCCCGGACAGGGTGGGAATGGCTACACCTTC.

This sequence joins TRBV12-3 or TRBV12-4 and TRBJ1-4; no clear D. The CDR3 extends over 12 amino acids. The V gene lost 8 bases and the J gene lost 7 bases, with 11 bases spanning the gap. CDR3 amino acids: CASSRIGEKLFF. CDR3 DNA sequence: TGTGCCAGCTCTCGTATCGGTGAAAAACTGTTTTTT.

This chain joins TRBV29-1 and TRBJ2-1; the match to TRBD1 covers 8 bases. V shed 6 bases and J 1 base; nucleotides not matched to a gene: 8. The length of the CDR3 is 15 residues. The germline V gene has CDR1 SQVTM and CDR2 ANQGSEA. This CDR3 reads CSVKTGERSYNEQFF. For the CDR3, the DNA is TGCAGCGTGAAGACAGGGGAAAGGTCCTACAATGAGCAGTTCTTC.

This clonotype was counted ten times or more. J is TRBJ2-5 and V is TRBV4-1; D is possibly TRBD1 or TRBD2 (6 bases each). CDR1 is MGHRA and CDR2 is YSYEKL in the germline V gene. V lost 2 bases to trimming and J lost 4 bases, with 8 bases between them. The CDR3 is made up of 13 amino acids. As DNA, the CDR3 is TGCGCCAGCAGCCAAACGGGGGCAGAGACCCAGTACTTC. It yields the protein CASSQTGAETQYF.

This clonotype was seen only a few times. This chain uses TRBV4-1 with TRBJ2-3; D uncertain. This CDR3 has 18 amino acids. The germline V gene encodes CDR1 MGHRA and CDR2 YSYEKL. V lost 3 bases and J 2 bases, leaving 21 bases between the germline ends. As DNA, the CDR3 is TGCGCCAGCAGCCAGATAGCCAGTCTAGAATATCTCACAGATACGCAGTATTTT. Amino acids: CASSQIASLEYLTDTQYF.

This chain links TRBV5-1 with TRBJ2-7; possible D gene TRBD2, 7 bases. CDR3 size: 18 residues. In germline, CDR1 is SGHRS, CDR2 YFSETQ. V lost 0 bases, J lost 2 bases, and 21 bases lay in between. CDR3 bases: TGCGCCAGCAGCTTGGGTTGGGTCGGCGGGGGCCCCACCTACGAGCAGTACTTC. It is translated as CASSLGWVGGGPTYEQYF.

In its sample, this clonotype was seen a few times. In DNA, the CDR3 is TGTGCCAGCAGTTACGACCTTCGGGACATCTCCTACAATGAGCAGTTCTTC. Its translation is CASSYDLRDISYNEQFF. The chain couples TRBV6-2 or TRBV6-3 to TRBJ2-1, with D perhaps TRBD1 (6 bases). V was pared by 2 bases and J by 0 bases, with 14 bases between. This CDR3 comprises 17 residues. The germline gives CDR1 MNHEY, CDR2 SVGEGT.

This clonotype has more than one count but fewer than ten. J is TRBJ2-7 and V is TRBV6-2 or TRBV6-3; 9 bases are shared with TRBD2. The CDR3 has 17 residues. The J segment lost 4 bases and the V segment lost 0 bases, leaving 10 bases of the junction unmatched. Germline V CDR1 and CDR2: MNHEY, SVGEGT. CDR3 amino acids: CASSYSPSGNPLYEQYF. The CDR3 bases are TGTGCCAGCAGTTACTCGCCTAGCGGGAATCCTTTGTACGAGCAGTACTTC.

The CDR3 spells CSARDAGGYNEQFF. The CDR3 coding sequence is TGCAGTGCTAGAGACGCGGGAGGCTACAATGAGCAGTTCTTC. The chain has TRBV20-1 and TRBJ2-1, with TRBD2 matching 8 bases. Germline CDR1 DFQATT, CDR2 SNEGSKA (reference sequence). V gave up 0 bases and J gave up 3 bases; unmatched junction bases: 1. The CDR3 runs to 14 residues.

This clonotype was found a few times. V usage is TRBV5-8 and J usage is TRBJ2-1; D possibly corresponds to TRBD2 (6 bases). V shed 2 bases and J shed 4 bases, with 13 bases lying between them. The CDR3 runs to 15 residues. CDR1 SGHTS and CDR2 YDEGEE come from the germline V gene. This chain's CDR3 is CASSLWSSDYNEQFF. CDR3 nucleotides: TGTGCCAGCAGCTTATGGTCTAGCGATTACAATGAGCAGTTCTTC.

This clonotype was seen only a few times. The chain combines TRBV5-1 with TRBJ2-1; the match to TRBD1 covers 9 bases. The CDR3 covers 15 residues. V was pared by 0 bases and J by 8 bases, with 6 bases of the junction left unmatched. CDR1 and CDR2 from the germline V gene are SGHRS and YFSETQ. The CDR3: CASSLEGTGPYEQFF. The CDR3 bases are TGCGCCAGCAGCTTGGAAGGGACAGGGCCTTATGAGCAGTTCTTC.

The chain has TRBV12-3 or TRBV12-4 and TRBJ2-3; 9 bases align to TRBD1. This CDR3 has 15 residues. V dropped 8 bases and J dropped 2; count of bases not matched to a gene: 8. CDR3 nucleotide sequence: TGTGCCAGCCGGGACAGGGCTTCACACACAGATACGCAGTATTTT. It is translated as CASRDRASHTDTQYF.

This clonotype was detected only a few times. The chain has TRBV5-5 and TRBJ2-3, with D maybe TRBD2 (5 bases). Germline V gene data show CDR1 as SGHKS and CDR2 as YYEKEE (reference sequence). The length of the CDR3 is 15 residues. The V end lost 0 bases, the J end lost 0 bases, and 8 bases lay between the germline ends. The CDR3 spells CASSLVTTSTDTQYF. The CDR3 coding sequence is TGTGCCAGCAGCTTGGTGACTACTAGCACAGATACGCAGTATTTT.

J is TRBJ1-5 and V is TRBV2; D unclear. Germline loops: CDR1 SNHLY, CDR2 FYNNEI. The CDR3 runs to 14 residues. Trimming cost V 1 base and J 6 bases, with 10 bases left between them. Here the CDR3 reads CASSEVLGFQPQHF. The CDR3 nucleotides read TGTGCCAGCAGTGAAGTCTTGGGTTTTCAGCCCCAGCATTTT.

The CDR3 DNA sequence: TGTGCCAGCAGTGAAAGGAGACAGACCTATGGCTACACCTTC. Its protein is CASSERRQTYGYTF. The chain carries TRBV6-1 and TRBJ1-2, with D perhaps matching TRBD1 (5 bases). In germline, CDR1 is MNHNS, CDR2 SASEGT. This CDR3 has 14 amino acids. V lost 2 bases, J lost 4 bases, and 11 bases lay in between.

The rearrangement joins TRBV19 to TRBJ1-5; D gene ambiguous. V gave up 1 base and J gave up 6 bases, with 13 bases separating them. The CDR3 totals 15 residues. Germline V lookup: CDR1 LNHDA, CDR2 SQIVND (reference sequence). The CDR3 region is CASSIVATQRQPQHF. CDR3 nucleotides: TGTGCCAGTAGTATAGTGGCAACTCAGCGTCAGCCCCAGCATTTT.

The chain has TRBV5-1 and TRBJ1-3; tentatively, D is TRBD1 (6 bases). The length of the CDR3 is 17 residues. Germline loops: CDR1 SGHRS, CDR2 YFSETQ. Deletions cut 0 bases from V and 0 bases from J, with 13 bases between. The CDR3 DNA reads as TGCGCCAGCAGCTTGGAGCCAGGGGATTTCTCTGGAAACACCATATATTTT. This translates into CASSLEPGDFSGNTIYF.

This clonotype was seen only a few times. The chain combines TRBV20-1 with TRBJ2-7, with D hard to call. The CDR3 has 12 residues. Germline V lookup: CDR1 DFQATT, CDR2 SNEGSKA (reference sequence). V was cut by 6 bases and J by 1 base, with 10 bases left in between. For the CDR3, the DNA is TGCAGTGCAGTAGGGCTTTCCTACGAGCAGTACTTC. This sequence encodes CSAVGLSYEQYF.

This rearrangement joins TRBV7-8 to TRBJ2-5; the D gene could be TRBD1 or TRBD2 (6 bases each). Germline CDR1 is SGHVS and CDR2 is FQNEAQ. The V end was cut by 5 bases, the J end by 1 base, with 14 bases between. The CDR3 consists of 15 residues. The CDR3 nucleotides read TGTGCCAGCAGCCGGACGGGGGCCTCCCAAGAGACCCAGTACTTC. It is translated as CASSRTGASQETQYF. Variable domain in full (rest from reference TRBV7-8 and TRBJ2-5): GAGVSQSPRYKVAKRGQDVALRCDPISGHVSLFWYQQALGQGPEFLTYFQNEAQLDKSGLPSDRFFAERPEGSVSTLKIQRTQQEDSAVYLCASSRTGASQETQYFGPGTRLLVL.

V is TRBV7-9 and J is TRBJ2-3; 7 nucleotides line up with TRBD2. CDR1 and CDR2 (germline): SEHNR, FQNEAQ (reference sequence). V lost 0 bases and J lost 3; bases outside the gene matches: 3. The CDR3 runs to 15 residues. CDR3 coding DNA: TGTGCCAGCAGCTTAGCCATGGGGGGGACAGATACGCAGTATTTT. Its protein product is CASSLAMGGTDTQYF.

Only a few counts were recorded for this clonotype. This chain uses TRBV7-9 with TRBJ2-1; D is possibly TRBD2 (6 bases). The CDR3 has 17 amino acids. Germline V gives CDR1 SEHNR, CDR2 FQNEAQ (reference sequence). Trimming took 0 bases from V and 1 from J, leaving 13 bases between them. The CDR3 bases are TGTGCCAGCAGCTTAGCGCGGGGTGCAGCGTCCTACAATGAGCAGTTCTTC. It yields the protein CASSLARGAASYNEQFF.

The genes are TRBV18 and TRBJ1-6; D unresolved. V shed 5 bases and J shed 7 bases, with 15 bases lying between them. In germline, CDR1 is KGHSH, CDR2 LQKENI. The CDR3 is 15 amino acids. CDR3 coding DNA: TGTGCCAGCTCAGCGACCGGGTCTTTCAATTCACCCCTCCACTTT. Translating gives CASSATGSFNSPLHF. Filled out from reference TRBV18 and TRBJ1-6, the complete variable domain reads NAGVMQNPRHLVRRRGQEARLRCSPMKGHSHVYWYRQLPEEGLKFMVYLQKENIIDESGMPKERFSAEFPKEGPSILRIQQVVRGDSAAYFCASSATGSFNSPLHFGNGTRLTVT.

This clonotype was counted a few times. V gene TRBV12-3 or TRBV12-4 combines with J gene TRBJ2-2; 9 bases are a match to TRBD1. The CDR3 sequence is 16 residues long. V was clipped by 5 bases and J by 1 base; unmatched bases: 5. The CDR3 nucleotides read TGTGCCAGCAGTAGAGACAGGGGGGTGAACACCGGGGAGCTGTTTTTT. Translated, it gives CASSRDRGVNTGELFF.

There are a few counts of this clonotype. The chain joins TRBV11-2 to TRBJ2-5, with D unclear. Trimming took 5 bases from V and 4 from J, leaving 20 bases between them. CDR1 is SGHAT, CDR2 FQNNGV, per germline. This CDR3 contains 16 residues. CDR3 sequence: CASSLRGGEWGETQYF. CDR3 nucleotide sequence: TGTGCCAGCAGCCTTAGAGGCGGCGAATGGGGAGAGACCCAGTACTTC.

CDR3: CASSPTGGPLYNEQFF. The CDR3 DNA reads as TGCGCCAGCAGCCCAACGGGAGGGCCACTATACAATGAGCAGTTCTTC. The rearrangement joins TRBV5-1 to TRBJ2-1; 8 nucleotides match TRBD2. The CDR3 spans 16 residues. Per the germline V gene, CDR1 is SGHRS and CDR2 is YFSETQ. The V and J ends lost 4 bases and 4 bases, in that order; junction bases with no gene match: 10.

In this sample, this clonotype turned up a few times. The chain links TRBV7-2 to TRBJ2-3, with unresolved D. CDR3 length: 15 residues. V was clipped by 5 bases and J by 2 bases, with 14 bases between them. Germline loops: CDR1 SGHTA, CDR2 FQGNSA. The CDR3 reads CASSPQSFYTDTQYF. DNA for the CDR3: TGTGCCAGCAGCCCCCAGAGCTTTTACACAGATACGCAGTATTTT.

This clonotype occurred a few times. A read error may be the cause here, since a much bigger clone is one base away. The chain employs TRBV6-1 and TRBJ2-5; D not resolved. The V and J ends lost 5 bases and 4 bases respectively, with 5 bases between them. The germline CDR1 and CDR2 sequences are MNHNS and SASEGT. This CDR3 spans 11 amino acids. CDR3 residues: CASSFVETQYF. DNA of the CDR3: TGTGCCAGCAGTTTTGTAGAGACCCAGTACTTC.

This clonotype was counted a few times. Written as DNA, the CDR3 is TGTGCCAGCTGCACCTCCGCCACTCAGAGAGATACGCAGTATTTT. Translated, it gives CASCTSATQRDTQYF. V usage is TRBV7-2 and J usage is TRBJ2-3; D is ambiguous. The CDR3 is 15 residues long. CDR1 SGHTA and CDR2 FQGNSA come from the germline V gene. V gave up 8 bases and J gave up 5 bases, with 20 bases separating them. The full variable domain, completed using reference TRBV7-2 and TRBJ2-3, is GAGVSQSPSNKVTEKGKDVELRCDPISGHTALYWYRQSLGQGLEFLIYFQGNSAPDKSGLPSDRFSAERTGGSVSTLTIQRTQQEDSAVYLCASCTSATQRDTQYFGPGTRLTVL.